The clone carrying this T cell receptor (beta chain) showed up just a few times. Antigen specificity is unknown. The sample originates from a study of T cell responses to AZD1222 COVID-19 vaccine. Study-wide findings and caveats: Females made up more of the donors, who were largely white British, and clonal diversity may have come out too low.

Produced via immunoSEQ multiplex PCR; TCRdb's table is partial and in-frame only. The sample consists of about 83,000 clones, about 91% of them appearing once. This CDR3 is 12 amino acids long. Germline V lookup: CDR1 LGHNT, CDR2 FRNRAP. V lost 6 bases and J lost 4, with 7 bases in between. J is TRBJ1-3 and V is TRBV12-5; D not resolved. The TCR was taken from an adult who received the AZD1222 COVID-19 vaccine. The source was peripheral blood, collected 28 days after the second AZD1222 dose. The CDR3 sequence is CASGPTGNTIYF. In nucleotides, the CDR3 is TGTGCTAGTGGGCCAACAGGAAACACCATATATTTT.